This T cell receptor beta chain was captured by sequencing in a study of T cells in Graves' hyperthyroidism and ophthalmopathy. Study details: Peripheral blood was drawn at first diagnosis, prior to all treatment.

This clonotype is a singleton in its sample. Its target is not known. Regarding the study as a whole: Model output signaled ophthalmopathy a median around 6.9 months ahead of onset. Patients with ophthalmopathy were separated from those with stable hyperthyroidism by a 13 V-J model.

V gave up 5 bases and J gave up 3 bases; unmatched junction bases: 10. In germline, CDR1 is SGHTA, CDR2 FQGNSA. The CDR3 runs to 16 residues. When ophthalmopathy did not progress within 18 months, Graves' hyperthyroidism was considered stable. The source material, RNA transcripts, was used to amplify TCR beta CDR3 regions. The study used the HTBI primer set for a first-round RT-PCR of the TCR CDR3. Using its own MiXCR run on the multiplex PCR reads, TCRdb lists one record per CDR3 protein. The data hold around 800,000 distinct CDR3 sequences, with roughly 40% observed a single time. Sequences were obtained from blood. The chain is built from TRBV7-2 and TRBJ2-3; 8 positions match TRBD2. The TCR comes from a man aged 18-30 years with Graves' hyperthyroidism. In nucleotides, the CDR3 is TGTGCCAGCAGCGGCACACCAGCGGGAGTGACAGATACGCAGTATTTT. It encodes CASSGTPAGVTDTQYF.